This T cell receptor beta chain was recovered during a study of early T cells in non-severe SARS-CoV-2 infection. Study in general: Unpaired chains resulted from sequencing bulk RNA of unsorted whole blood.

The trim removed 6 bases at V and 9 bases at J, leaving 10 bases unmatched. The CDR3 contains 15 residues. The germline CDR1 and CDR2 sequences are SNHLY and FYNNEI. This clonotype occurred a few times. The antigen remains undetermined. Attachment of unique molecular identifiers to individual cDNA molecules was performed. Each CDR3 protein gets one entry after TCRdb re-called the 5' RACE reads with MiXCR. This sample yields about 55,000 distinct CDR3 sequences, of which about an eighth are seen a single time; 3% to 4.5% belongs to the top ten. General observations from the study: VDJdb-based annotation leaned toward anti-spike CD8 responses and missed private and CD4 specificities.

This chain joins TRBV2 and TRBJ2-1; 11 bases line up with TRBD2. The sample comprised whole blood. The clonotype comes from an adult who was a healthcare worker with PCR-confirmed SARS-CoV-2 infection or an uninfected control (not recorded which). The CDR3, as DNA: TGTGCCAGCAGCCCGGGACTAGCGGCCTACGGTGAGCAGTTCTTC. It encodes CASSPGLAAYGEQFF.